The 5 T cell receptor beta chains below come from one sample, sequenced in a study of OX40 agonist ivuxolimab in advanced cancers. Measured with immunoSEQ multiplex PCR; TCRdb has only the in-frame clones, and not every one. Of approximately 94,000 clones in the sample, around 84% were seen once. The sample here was CD4+ or CD8+ T cells sorted from blood, taken in a trial of the OX40 agonist ivuxolimab. The receptors derive from an adult with an advanced solid tumor such as melanoma, head and neck, liver or kidney cancer.

The chain combines TRBV6-5 with TRBJ2-1; either TRBD1 or TRBD2 may fit D (5 bases each). CDR1 MNHEY and CDR2 SVGAGI come from the germline V gene. The CDR3 is 12 residues long. V gave up 7 bases and J gave up 6 bases, with 10 bases separating them. The CDR3 protein is CASNGAGNEQFF. In DNA form, the CDR3 reads TGTGCCAGCAACGGGGCTGGCAATGAGCAGTTCTTC.

The rearrangement joins TRBV4-1 to TRBJ2-3; tentatively, D is TRBD1 (5 bases). CDR1 MGHRA and CDR2 YSYEKL come from the germline V gene. The V gene lost 4 bases and the J gene lost 0 bases, with 5 bases spanning the gap. This CDR3 spans 13 amino acids. CDR3 DNA: TGCGCCAGCAGCCCAGGGAGCACAGATACGCAGTATTTT. Translated, it gives CASSPGSTDTQYF.

This chain joins TRBV5-5 and TRBJ1-2; a possible D gene is TRBD1 (6 bases). This CDR3 contains 16 residues. In germline, CDR1 is SGHKS, CDR2 YYEKEE (reference sequence). Trimming took 4 bases from V and 4 from J, leaving 20 bases between them. CDR3 bases: TGTGCCAGCAGCCTGACCCCTATGGACAGCTCCTATGGCTACACCTTC. Its translation: CASSLTPMDSSYGYTF.

The genes are TRBV7-9 and TRBJ1-4; tentatively, D is TRBD1 (5 bases). This CDR3 is built from 13 residues. From germline, CDR1 is SEHNR and CDR2 FQNEAQ (reference sequence). Trimming cost V 7 bases and J 7 bases, with 13 bases left between them. CDR3 sequence reads: CASTQDSVEKLFF. In nucleotides, the CDR3 is TGTGCCAGCACACAAGACAGTGTTGAAAAACTGTTTTTT.

The chain carries TRBV11-1 and TRBJ2-7; 9 bases agree with TRBD2. Per germline, CDR1 SGHAT and CDR2 FQDESV (reference sequence). After removal of 2 bases from V and 2 bases from J, the junction contained 4 bases not matched to a gene. This CDR3 region has 15 residues. The DNA of the CDR3 is TGTGCCAGCAGCTTAACCCGCGGGGGGGCCTACGAGCAGTACGTC. It is translated as CASSLTRGGAYEQYV.